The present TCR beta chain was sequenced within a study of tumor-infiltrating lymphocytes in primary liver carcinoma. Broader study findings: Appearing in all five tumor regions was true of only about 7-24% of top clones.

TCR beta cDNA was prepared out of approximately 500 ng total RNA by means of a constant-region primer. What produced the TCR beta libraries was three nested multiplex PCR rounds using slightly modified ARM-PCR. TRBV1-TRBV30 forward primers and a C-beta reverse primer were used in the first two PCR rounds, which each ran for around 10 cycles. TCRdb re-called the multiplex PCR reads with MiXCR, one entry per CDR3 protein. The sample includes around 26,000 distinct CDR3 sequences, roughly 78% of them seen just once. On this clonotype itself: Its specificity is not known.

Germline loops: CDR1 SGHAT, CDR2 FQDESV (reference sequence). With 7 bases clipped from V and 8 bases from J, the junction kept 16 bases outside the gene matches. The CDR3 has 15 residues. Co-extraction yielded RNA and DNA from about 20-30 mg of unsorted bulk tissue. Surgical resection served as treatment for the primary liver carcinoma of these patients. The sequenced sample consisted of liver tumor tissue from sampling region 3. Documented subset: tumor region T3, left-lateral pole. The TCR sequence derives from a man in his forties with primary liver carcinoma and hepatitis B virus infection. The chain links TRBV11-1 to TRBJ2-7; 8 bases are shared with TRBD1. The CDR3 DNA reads TGTGCCAGCACCCTTGGACAGGGAATAATTGGCAAGCAGTACTTC. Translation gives CASTLGQGIIGKQYF.